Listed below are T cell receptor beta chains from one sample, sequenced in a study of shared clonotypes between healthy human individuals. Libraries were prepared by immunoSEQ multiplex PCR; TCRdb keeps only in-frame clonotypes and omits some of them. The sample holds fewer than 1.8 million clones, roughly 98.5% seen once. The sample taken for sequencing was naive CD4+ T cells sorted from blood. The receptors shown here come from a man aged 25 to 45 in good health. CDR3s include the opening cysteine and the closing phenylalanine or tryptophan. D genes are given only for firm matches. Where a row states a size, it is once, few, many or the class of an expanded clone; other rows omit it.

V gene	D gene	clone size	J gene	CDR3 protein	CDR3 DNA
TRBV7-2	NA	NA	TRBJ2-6	CASSPGQGGVAGANVLTF	TGTGCCAGCAGCCCCGGACAGGGAGGGGTGGCAGGGGCCAACGTCCTGACTTTC
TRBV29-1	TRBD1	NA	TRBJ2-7	CSVSGQPYEQYF	TGCAGCGTTTCGGGACAGCCCTACGAGCAGTACTTC
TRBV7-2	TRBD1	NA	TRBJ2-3	CASSLGQEWDTQYF	TGTGCCAGCAGCCTAGGACAGGAATGGGATACGCAGTATTTT
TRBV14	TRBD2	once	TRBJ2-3	CASSQIAGGPFSSTDTQYF	TGTGCCAGCAGCCAAATAGCGGGAGGTCCGTTTTCTAGCACAGATACGCAGTATTTT
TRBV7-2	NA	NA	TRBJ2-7	CASSLVPQTSYEQYF	TGTGCCAGCAGCTTAGTCCCTCAAACATCCTACGAGCAGTACTTC
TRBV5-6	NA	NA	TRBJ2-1	CASSLAGALYNEQFF	TGTGCCAGCAGCTTGGCGGGAGCGCTTTACAATGAGCAGTTCTTC
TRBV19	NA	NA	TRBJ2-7	CASKHRESYEQYF	TGTGCCAGTAAGCACAGAGAGAGCTACGAGCAGTACTTC
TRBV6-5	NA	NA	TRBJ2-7	CASSNAGSPGEQYF	TGTGCCAGCAGTAACGCCGGGAGTCCTGGCGAGCAGTACTTC
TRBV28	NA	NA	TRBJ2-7	CASSPTIVYEQYF	TGTGCCAGCAGTCCAACCATCGTCTACGAGCAGTACTTC
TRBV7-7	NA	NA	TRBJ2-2	CASSSIAPVGELFF	TGTGCCAGCAGCTCAATAGCTCCCGTTGGGGAGCTGTTTTTT
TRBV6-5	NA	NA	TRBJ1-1	CASSYSRKSEAFF	TGTGCCAGCAGTTATTCCCGGAAGTCTGAAGCTTTCTTT
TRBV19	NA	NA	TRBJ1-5	CASVSGRNSNQPQHF	TGTGCCAGTGTCTCGGGACGCAATAGCAATCAGCCCCAGCATTTT
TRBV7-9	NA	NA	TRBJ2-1	CAGGGGQSLQFF	TGTGCCGGCGGAGGGGGTCAATCCCTGCAGTTCTTC
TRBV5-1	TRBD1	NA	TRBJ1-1	CASSLAEGARVNTEAFF	TGCGCCAGCAGCTTGGCAGAGGGGGCGCGGGTGAACACTGAAGCTTTCTTT
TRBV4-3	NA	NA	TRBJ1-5	CASSQERYQPQHF	TGCGCCAGCAGCCAAGAAAGGTATCAGCCCCAGCATTTT
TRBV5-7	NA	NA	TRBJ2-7	CASSPDRTISYEQYF	TGTGCCAGCAGCCCCGACAGGACAATCTCCTACGAGCAGTACTTC
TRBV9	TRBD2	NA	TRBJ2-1	CASSVLAGGNNEQFF	TGTGCCAGCAGCGTCCTAGCGGGAGGGAACAATGAGCAGTTCTTC
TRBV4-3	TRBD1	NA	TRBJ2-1	CASSHSTGQGGNEQFF	TGCGCCAGCAGCCATTCGACGGGACAGGGAGGGAATGAGCAGTTCTTC
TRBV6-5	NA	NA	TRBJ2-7	CASSYTISLYEQYF	TGTGCCAGCAGTTACACTATAAGCCTCTACGAGCAGTACTTC
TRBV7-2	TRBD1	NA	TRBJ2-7	CASSLDRVTYEQYF	TGTGCCAGCAGCTTGGACAGGGTAACCTACGAGCAGTACTTC
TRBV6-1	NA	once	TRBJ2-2	CASARGTGELFF	TGTGCCAGCGCTCGGGGCACCGGGGAGCTGTTTTTT
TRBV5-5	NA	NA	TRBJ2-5	CASSSSGAQETQYF	TGTGCCAGCAGCTCGTCAGGGGCCCAAGAGACCCAGTACTTC
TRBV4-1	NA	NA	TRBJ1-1	CASSQDLGAGSMNTEAFF	TGCGCCAGCAGCCAAGACTTGGGGGCGGGGAGCATGAACACTGAAGCTTTCTTT
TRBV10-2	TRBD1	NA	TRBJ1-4	CASKQGATNEKLFF	TGCGCCAGCAAACAGGGGGCAACTAATGAAAAACTGTTTTTT
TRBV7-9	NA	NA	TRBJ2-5	CASRPLGIQETQYF	TGTGCCAGCAGGCCCCTGGGGATCCAAGAGACCCAGTACTTC
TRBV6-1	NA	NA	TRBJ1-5	CASSDSRSNQPQHF	TGTGCCAGCAGTGATTCCAGGAGCAATCAGCCCCAGCATTTT
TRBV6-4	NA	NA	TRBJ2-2	CASRGPPPGELFF	TGTGCCAGCAGAGGACCACCACCCGGGGAGCTGTTTTTT
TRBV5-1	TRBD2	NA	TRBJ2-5	CASSLEGAGVGETQYF	TGCGCCAGCAGCTTGGAGGGAGCGGGAGTTGGAGAGACCCAGTACTTC
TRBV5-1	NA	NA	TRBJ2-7	CASSLERTTEQYF	TGCGCCAGCAGCTTGGAACGGACCACGGAGCAGTACTTC
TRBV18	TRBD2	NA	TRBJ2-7	CASSPVLAGGRIEQYF	TGTGCCAGCTCACCAGTACTAGCGGGAGGGCGGATCGAGCAGTACTTC
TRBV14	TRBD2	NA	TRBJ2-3	CASSHTENSGRSEDTQYF	TGTGCCAGCAGCCACACCGAGAATAGCGGGAGGTCAGAGGATACGCAGTATTTT